This note documents a single T cell receptor beta chain sequence. This entry belongs to a study of blood T cell repertoires in COVID-19. Study overall: Spain, Italy and the United States supplied samples that represented acute and convalescent COVID-19.

Here immunoSEQ multiplex PCR was the method, and the copy in TCRdb shows in-frame clones only, minus some. The sample has some 200,000 clones, around 87% seen once. CDR1 is MNHEY and CDR2 is SMNVEV in the germline V gene (reference sequence). The trim removed 5 bases at V and 2 bases at J, leaving 6 bases unmatched. This CDR3 is built from 15 residues. The V call is TRBV27, the J call TRBJ2-7; 10 bases are a match to TRBD2. This sequence was found in a man aged 40-50 years with active or convalescent COVID-19. Input material: peripheral blood. CDR3 sequence: CASSPRLAGTYEQYF. The CDR3 nucleotides read TGTGCCAGCAGTCCACGACTAGCGGGCACCTACGAGCAGTACTTC.